These T cell receptor beta chains were read from a single sample in a study of PD-L1 blockade in urothelial cancer. The method was immunoSEQ multiplex PCR; TCRdb's version includes in-frame clones alone and lacks a portion of them. Of 60,000 or so clones listed, over 75% were seen once; the top ten hold 3.5% to 5.5%. The sequenced sample was PBMCs, obtained around atezolizumab (anti-PD-L1) treatment. Receptor source: a man between 65 and 85 years old with urothelial cancer. Each CDR3 is given with its conserved first and last residue.

TRBV5-1	TRBJ2-2	CASSLGGAHPGELFF
TRBV19	TRBJ2-5	CASSIIAGERQETQYF
TRBV7-9	TRBJ1-3	CASSRDRSGNTIYF
TRBV30	TRBJ2-5	CAWSVPQGWKETQYF
TRBV2	TRBJ2-5	CASSDSYQETQYF
TRBV28	TRBJ1-4	CASSTAGTGVEKLFF
TRBV5-5	TRBJ1-2	CASSLGGQAFRYGYTF
TRBV19	TRBJ1-2	CASSRTGEYGYTF
TRBV4-2	TRBJ2-7	CASSQERPGLTTYEQYF
TRBV5-4	TRBJ1-1	CASSFSQNTEAFF
TRBV5-1	TRBJ2-3	CASSAGTSGITDTQYF
TRBV7-9	TRBJ2-1	CASRRSSSYNEQFF
TRBV28	TRBJ1-1	CASRQGWTEAFF
TRBV15	TRBJ1-1	CATSYGLNTEAFF